These 13 T cell receptor beta chains were sequenced from one sample in a study of blood T cell repertoires in COVID-19. The data were produced by immunoSEQ multiplex PCR, yet TCRdb's version contains in-frame clones alone and is incomplete. The data contain about 360,000 clones, more than 85% of them seen just once; the ten biggest clones take up approximately 2.9%. The material sequenced was peripheral blood. These receptors came from a human donor in a cohort sampled during active COVID-19.

A single count supports this clone. V is TRBV15 and J is TRBJ1-2; 7 bases map to TRBD1. Germline CDR1 and CDR2: LNHNV and YYDKDF (reference sequence). The CDR3 consists of 13 residues. V shed 4 bases, J shed 9 bases, and the junction held 8 bases outside the gene matches. The CDR3 nucleotides read TGTGCCACCAGCAAAGGGACAGAGGCAAGCTACACCTTC. This encodes CATSKGTEASYTF.

The CDR3: CASNRLVGELFF. CDR3 coding DNA: TGTGCCAGCAATAGACTCGTCGGGGAGCTGTTTTTT. The chain combines TRBV7-8 with TRBJ2-2; D gene ambiguous. V lost 7 bases, J lost 7 bases, and 10 bases lay in between. The CDR3 consists of 12 residues. Germline CDR1 and CDR2: SGHVS and FQNEAQ.

The rearrangement uses TRBV4-1 and TRBJ1-3; D is undetermined. V gave up 2 bases and J gave up 1 base, with 24 bases separating them. The CDR3 consists of 20 residues. The germline gives CDR1 MGHRA, CDR2 YSYEKL. In DNA, the CDR3 is TGCGCCAGCAGCCAATGGGTGATACCTGCGGCTAACCAGTCTGGAAACACCATATATTTT. It is translated as CASSQWVIPAANQSGNTIYF.

This clone was recorded once. The chain recombines TRBV6-6 with TRBJ2-7; 8 positions match TRBD1. Germline V gene data show CDR1 as MNHNY and CDR2 as SVGAGI (reference sequence). The CDR3 covers 17 residues. Trimming removed 6 bases from V and 6 bases from J; junction bases left unmatched: 19. CDR3: CASSRQPKRTGSVEQYF. The CDR3, as DNA: TGTGCCAGCAGCCGACAACCCAAACGGACAGGGAGTGTCGAGCAGTACTTC.

The genes are TRBV14 and TRBJ2-1; a weak D match, TRBD1 (6 bases). Trimming left V 1 base short and J 9 bases short, with 7 bases between. The CDR3 is 12 amino acids. From germline, CDR1 is SGHDN and CDR2 FVKESK. This CDR3 is CASSQGRGEQFF. The DNA for the CDR3 is TGTGCCAGCAGCCAAGGCAGGGGTGAGCAGTTCTTC.

The genes are TRBV6-6 and TRBJ2-2; the match to TRBD2 covers 7 bases. The germline CDR1 and CDR2 sequences are MNHNY and SVGAGI (reference sequence). J gave up 3 bases and V 5 bases, and 12 bases lay outside the gene matches. The CDR3 sequence is 17 residues long. CDR3 bases: TGTGCCAGCAGTCCGCATGGGGTCCGGGGGGACACCGGGGAGCTGTTTTTT. Its translation: CASSPHGVRGDTGELFF.

This clone was recorded a few times. The junction and the germline gene differ at one end; a read error may be behind it. The V call is TRBV7-7, the J call TRBJ2-7; 13 positions match TRBD2. The CDR3 totals 14 residues. Germline-derived CDR1 and CDR2 are SSHAT and FNYEAQ (reference sequence). The CDR3 region is CASSPGLAGDVQYF. CDR3 sequence (DNA): TGTGCTAGCAGCCCTGGACTAGCGGGGGACGTGCAGTACTTC.

V is TRBV9 and J is TRBJ1-2; weak D call: TRBD1 (5 bases). CDR1 is SGDLS and CDR2 is YYNGEE in the germline V gene. Between the trimmed V and J ends, which lost 5 bases and 4 bases, there was a span of 15 bases. CDR3 length equals 14 residues. As DNA, the CDR3 is TGTGCCAGCAGTATGGCCCAAGGGGCCTATGGCTACACCTTC. This sequence encodes CASSMAQGAYGYTF. Variable domain in full (rest from reference TRBV9 and TRBJ1-2): DSGVTQTPKHLITATGQRVTLRCSPRSGDLSVYWYQQSLDQGLQFLIQYYNGEERAKGNILERFSAQQFPDLHSELNLSSLELGDSALYFCASSMAQGAYGYTFGSGTRLTVV.

The rearrangement joins TRBV7-8 to TRBJ1-5; 8 positions agree with TRBD1. V gave up 3 bases and J gave up 7 bases; unmatched junction bases: 11. This CDR3 comprises 16 residues. Per germline, CDR1 SGHVS and CDR2 FQNEAQ. CDR3 residues: CASSFSVGQGRQPQHF. The CDR3 nucleotides are TGTGCCAGCAGCTTTTCGGTCGGACAGGGTAGGCAGCCCCAGCATTTT.

This chain connects TRBV5-1 to TRBJ2-1; D gene unclear. Germline V CDR1 and CDR2: SGHRS, YFSETQ. Deletions cut 0 bases from V and 5 bases from J, with 9 bases between. The CDR3 length is 14 residues. The CDR3 sequence is CASSLAGSHNEQFF. As DNA, the CDR3 is TGCGCCAGCAGCTTGGCAGGTTCTCACAATGAGCAGTTCTTC. Full variable domain (missing parts from reference TRBV5-1 and TRBJ2-1): KAGVTQTPRYLIKTRGQQVTLSCSPISGHRSVSWYQQTPGQGLQFLFEYFSETQRNKGNFPGRFSGRQFSNSRSEMNVSTLELGDSALYLCASSLAGSHNEQFFGPGTRLTVL.

The CDR3 loop reads CAISESTGTGNEKLFF. The DNA of the CDR3 is TGTGCCATCAGCGAATCTACCGGGACAGGGAATGAAAAACTGTTTTTT. The chain has TRBV10-3 and TRBJ1-4; 9 bases match TRBD1. CDR1 and CDR2 from the germline V gene are ENHRY and SYGVKD. V shed 6 bases, J shed 5 bases, and the junction held 10 bases outside the gene matches. There are 16 residues in the CDR3.

The chain couples TRBV4-1 to TRBJ1-1; the D is unclear. V lost 5 bases and J lost 1, with 14 bases in between. The CDR3 consists of 15 residues. Per germline, CDR1 MGHRA and CDR2 YSYEKL. CDR3 sequence: CASSVRQVPNTEAFF. CDR3 bases: TGCGCCAGCAGCGTCCGACAAGTGCCGAACACTGAAGCTTTCTTT.

In its sample, this clone was seen a few times. The V gene is TRBV9, the J gene TRBJ1-6; D gene uncertain. V shed 0 bases and J shed 9 bases, with 7 bases lying between them. The CDR3 runs to 13 residues. Germline CDR1 SGDLS, CDR2 YYNGEE. The CDR3 DNA is TGTGCCAGCAGCGTAGGTACAGCTTCACCCCTCCACTTT. Protein sequence: CASSVGTASPLHF.